These 7 T cell receptor beta chains originate from one sample sequenced in a study of cytomegalovirus exposure and HLA in healthy donors. The study ran its PCR with 60 Vbeta and 13 Jbeta primers. Assay: immunoSEQ multiplex PCR; the TCRdb copy retains only in-frame clones and omits some. The repertoire has about 63,000 clones, more than 70% of them found once; the top ten carry roughly 23%. The material sequenced was PBMCs. The receptors were sampled from a woman aged 40 to 50 in good health and CMV-seropositive.

V and J are TRBV9 and TRBJ2-2, with D tentatively TRBD1 (6 bases). Trimming took off 4 bases at V and 2 bases at J, with 18 bases between the two ends. Per germline, CDR1 SGDLS and CDR2 YYNGEE. This CDR3 spans 17 amino acids. The chain's CDR3 is CASSTPQDSPNTGELFF. For the CDR3, the DNA is TGTGCCAGCAGCACCCCCCAGGACAGCCCCAACACCGGGGAGCTGTTTTTT.

The chain combines TRBV2 with TRBJ1-4; 7 bases agree with TRBD1. The V and J ends lost 6 bases and 7 bases, in that order; junction bases with no gene match: 8. Per germline, CDR1 SNHLY and CDR2 FYNNEI. The CDR3 contains 14 residues. DNA for the CDR3: TGTGCCAGCAGCCCCGACAGGGTGGGTGAAAAACTGTTTTTT. Translation gives CASSPDRVGEKLFF.

Details on this clone: A junction boundary mismatches the germline segment, possibly from a read error. The V call is TRBV7-9, the J call TRBJ1-2; a weak D match, TRBD1 (6 bases). Germline values: CDR1 SEHNR, CDR2 FQNEAQ (reference sequence). The CDR3 runs to 16 residues. The CDR3 nucleotides are TGTTCCAGCAGCCGCCTGACCGGGACATCAACTACTGGCTACACCTTC. Translated: CSSSRLTGTSTTGYTF.

The genes are TRBV7-2 and TRBJ2-2; 10 positions match TRBD2. Per the germline V gene, CDR1 is SGHTA and CDR2 is FQGNSA. Losses at the gene ends were 1 base for V and 1 base for J; bases not matched to a gene: 0. The CDR3 totals 16 residues. CDR3 nucleotide sequence: TGTGCCAGCAGCTTAGAGCGGGGGGGGAACACCGGGGAGCTGTTTTTT. It specifies CASSLERGGNTGELFF.

This chain links TRBV6-1 with TRBJ1-3, with a tentative D call TRBD1 (6 bases). Per germline, CDR1 MNHNS and CDR2 SASEGT. The CDR3 has 15 amino acids. V was shortened by 6 bases and J by 0 bases, with 12 bases between the two germline ends. The CDR3 sequence: CASSPTGASGNTIYF. The CDR3 DNA follows: TGTGCCAGCAGCCCGACAGGTGCCTCTGGAAACACCATATATTTT.

V usage is TRBV19 and J usage is TRBJ1-5, with 7 positions matching TRBD1. The V gene's germline CDR1 is LNHDA and CDR2 SQIVND (reference sequence). After removal of 2 bases from V and 9 bases from J, the junction contained 10 bases not matched to a gene. The CDR3 is 15 residues long. CDR3 sequence reads: CASSINGRGTGPQHF. CDR3 DNA sequence: TGTGCCAGTAGTATAAACGGCAGGGGGACGGGGCCCCAGCATTTT.

This clone has just a few counts. The CDR3 region has the DNA TGTGCCTGGAGTAGAGGGACAGGGGCTTTTCAAGCTTTCTTT. Protein sequence: CAWSRGTGAFQAFF. V is TRBV30 and J is TRBJ1-1; 10 nucleotides agree with TRBD1. V dropped 2 bases and J dropped 9; count of bases not matched to a gene: 9. Germline loops: CDR1 GTSNPN, CDR2 SVGIG (reference sequence). The CDR3 loop spans 14 amino acids.